The entry below gives a single TCR beta chain sequence along with its context. The antigen this receptor binds is unknown. The sample holds no much larger clone one base away, and base qualities are not on file. Unfractionated whole blood was collected in Tempus Blood RNA tubes, and total RNA was extracted from that blood. A handful of healthy volunteers were used as TCR sequencing controls and were bled at day 0, 2 weeks and 6 weeks. This specimen comes from a study of human T cells and chemical hapten exposure (dated by TCRdb to 2020 to 2023). In the study overall: The libraries were sequenced as a pool, and the TCR yield per sample differed mostly because of small variations in library volumes within the pool. From each blood RNA sample, both TCR alpha and TCR beta chains were sequenced. In alopecia patients, the study followed how the peripheral blood TCR repertoire changed in vivo over primary and secondary sensitization to diphenylcyclopropenone (DPC), a hapten. Broad study findings and their caveats: DPC sensitization did not change how many TCRs were above 1 in 1000 frequency, and no evidence was found of alterations in global repertoire structure. After repeated subsampling, the strength of the expansion versus patch-test correlation and the threshold at which it became significant changed.

Library method: 5' RACE. Sequenced on an Illumina MiSeq. During library preparation, unique molecular identifiers were attached to individual cDNA molecules so that TCRs could be counted quantitatively and reproducibly. The paper's data handling went like this. A median of roughly 99,000 TCRs per sample was observed, with a range of about 20,000 to 750,000. The Decombinator software suite was used to annotate the V, J and CDR3 of the TCR reads. Every sample was subsampled to the same number of TCRs (28,000) for the PS versus PT1 abundance plots. TCRs were defined as expanded if absent before sensitization and observed at least eight times at the 2-week time point. TCRdb handled the public reads itself, with Q25 trimming in fastp and clone calling in MiXCR, and kept productive beta chains. Rows merge per CDR3 protein into single entries with the most common DNA and genes. The V and J calls shown here were made by TCRdb, not taken from the authors' results. This sample has 81,000 or so distinct CDR3 sequences in its table, and roughly 8.4% of those were observed once. The ten largest clones capture 2% to 2.5% of the sample.

The CDR3 starts with the cysteine, ends with the phenylalanine, and has 14 residues. Of the read, only the CDR3 DNA is kept; its 42 bases are in frame from base 1. The V end loses 3 bases and the J end loses 2 bases, and a stretch of 9 bases separates them. As encoded in the germline V gene, CDR1 is SGHTA while CDR2 is FQGNSA. This TCR was recovered from a male donor in good health. The rearranged segments are TRBV7-2 and TRBJ2-3; the D gene is possibly TRBD1 or TRBD2, each agreeing over 6 bases. The nucleotide sequence reads as follows: TGTGCCAGCAGCTTGCGGGACAACACAGATACGCAGTATTTT. Its translation reads: CASSLRDNTDTQYF.